The 3 T cell receptor beta chains below were found in one sample sequenced in a study of OX40 agonist ivuxolimab in advanced cancers. Only in-frame clones appear in the TCRdb table, and some are missing; sequencing was by immunoSEQ multiplex PCR. The sample yields roughly 56,000 clones, about 83% seen once. This material consisted of CD4+ or CD8+ T cells sorted from blood, taken in a trial of the OX40 agonist ivuxolimab. Receptors originate from an adult with an advanced solid tumor such as melanoma, head and neck, liver or kidney cancer.

The chain has TRBV30 and TRBJ2-7; D possibly corresponds to TRBD1 (5 bases). The CDR3 covers 12 residues. V was trimmed by 8 bases and J by 0 bases, leaving 11 bases between them. Per the germline V gene, CDR1 is GTSNPN and CDR2 is SVGIG (reference sequence). DNA of the CDR3: TGTGCCGGTACAGGTGTCTCCTACGAGCAGTACTTC. Translation: CAGTGVSYEQYF.

The chain joins TRBV15 to TRBJ2-3; no clear D. CDR1 is LNHNV and CDR2 is YYDKDF in the germline V gene (reference sequence). V gave up 0 bases and J gave up 3 bases, with 7 bases separating them. This CDR3 spans 14 amino acids. The CDR3 coding sequence is TGTGCCACCAGCAGAGACGTGGGAACAGATACGCAGTATTTT. Amino acid sequence: CATSRDVGTDTQYF.

The chain has TRBV7-8 and TRBJ2-1, with a weak D call TRBD2 (6 bases). The CDR3 has 16 amino acids. Germline-derived CDR1 and CDR2 are SGHVS and FQNEAQ. Trimming pared 5 bases from V and 0 bases from J, leaving 14 bases between. DNA for the CDR3: TGTGCCAGCAGCCCTCGGAGGGGAGGCTCCTACAATGAGCAGTTCTTC. Residues: CASSPRRGGSYNEQFF.